One and the same sample provided the 6 T cell receptor beta chains below, sequenced in a study of T cells in Graves' hyperthyroidism and ophthalmopathy. Amplification targeted TCR beta CDR3 regions from RNA transcripts. RT-PCR in the first round (using the HTBI primer set) targeted the TCR CDR3. A single record per CDR3 protein comes from TCRdb applying MiXCR to the multiplex PCR reads. In the table there are 600,000 to 750,000 distinct CDR3 sequences, roughly 17% of which are singletons. The sequenced sample consisted of blood. Every receptor here comes from a man between 50 and 59 years old with Graves' hyperthyroidism.

This clonotype has at least ten counts. V gene TRBV12-3 or TRBV12-4 combines with J gene TRBJ2-1; 9 bases align to TRBD2. This CDR3 region has 17 residues. The V gene end was trimmed by 5 bases and the J gene end by 8 bases; junction bases not matched to a gene: 16. The CDR3 DNA reads TGTGCCAGCAGTCGACGACTAGCGGCTGGCATGGGGGATGAGCAGTTCTTC. This translates into CASSRRLAAGMGDEQFF.

This clonotype came up many times. The chain uses TRBV28 and TRBJ1-1; D perhaps matches TRBD1 (5 bases). The CDR3 totals 15 residues. V was shortened by 4 bases and J by 3 bases, with 15 bases between the two germline ends. Germline V CDR1 and CDR2: MDHEN, SYDVKM. DNA for the CDR3: TGTGCCAGCAGTTCGTCCGGGACGGGAGACACTGAAGCTTTCTTT. Protein product: CASSSSGTGDTEAFF. The variable domain in full, with the rest retrieved from reference TRBV28 and TRBJ1-1, is DVKVTQSSRYLVKRTGEKVFLECVQDMDHENMFWYRQDPGLGLRLIYFSYDVKMKEKGDIPEGYSVSREKKERFSLILESASTNQTSMYLCASSSSGTGDTEAFFGQGTRLTVV.

This clonotype came up many times. This sequence joins TRBV27 and TRBJ1-5, with no clear D. Trimming removed 5 bases from V and 6 bases from J, with 23 bases in between. Germline CDR1 MNHEY, CDR2 SMNVEV (reference sequence). The CDR3 is 17 amino acids. The CDR3 reads CASSLLAGPTFSQPQHF. CDR3 sequence (DNA): TGTGCCAGCAGTCTTCTAGCAGGACCAACCTTCAGTCAGCCCCAGCATTTT.

This chain joins TRBV12-3 or TRBV12-4 and TRBJ1-5; TRBD1 agrees at 8 bases. The V and J ends lost 3 bases and 7 bases, in that order; junction bases with no gene match: 14. CDR3 length: 17 residues. The DNA of the CDR3 is TGTGCCAGCAGTTTCTTTTTACAGACAGGGGAACAGCAGCCCCAGCATTTT. Residues: CASSFFLQTGEQQPQHF.

The gene calls are TRBV14 and TRBJ1-3; D not certain. With 3 bases removed from V and 0 bases from J, the gap between germline ends came to 6 bases. The germline gives CDR1 SGHDN, CDR2 FVKESK. The CDR3 totals 14 residues. CDR3 nucleotides: TGTGCCAGCAGCCAGTCGGTCTCTGGAAACACCATATATTTT. The encoded protein is CASSQSVSGNTIYF.

This clonotype was observed many times. This sequence joins TRBV5-1 and TRBJ2-7; 7 bases agree with TRBD1. The ends lost 4 bases at V and 4 bases at J; junction bases unmatched: 8. The CDR3 extends over 14 amino acids. Germline loops: CDR1 SGHRS, CDR2 YFSETQ. The CDR3 coding sequence is TGCGCCAGCAGCGTAGGACAGGTACCTTACGAGCAGTACTTC. Protein product: CASSVGQVPYEQYF.